Each of the 21 T cell receptor beta chains below was sequenced from the same sample in a study of OX40 agonist ivuxolimab in advanced cancers. Data came from immunoSEQ multiplex PCR; TCRdb stores just in-frame clones and leaves some out. Of about 72,000 clones listed, 75% to 90% are singletons. Specimen: CD4+ or CD8+ T cells sorted from blood, collected in a trial of the OX40 agonist ivuxolimab. The receptors stem from an adult with an advanced solid tumor such as melanoma, head and neck, liver or kidney cancer.

This chain connects TRBV10-3 to TRBJ2-4; D possibly matches TRBD1 or TRBD2 (5 bases each). Germline V gene sequence: CDR1 ENHRY, CDR2 SYGVKD. V lost 6 bases and J lost 9, with 18 bases in between. The CDR3 extends over 14 amino acids. The CDR3 DNA sequence: TGTGCCATCAGGGCCGGGGCTAGAGTGGGCATTCAGTACTTC. Translation: CAIRAGARVGIQYF.

This chain connects TRBV19 to TRBJ1-2; no reliable D call. CDR1 is LNHDA and CDR2 is SQIVND in the germline V gene (reference sequence). Between the trimmed V and J ends, which lost 1 base and 4 bases, there was a span of 10 bases. The CDR3 totals 14 residues. The CDR3 region is CASSIGRKLYGYTF. The CDR3 DNA sequence: TGTGCCAGTAGTATAGGACGGAAACTCTATGGCTACACCTTC.

J is TRBJ1-2 and V is TRBV5-4; no clear D gene. The ends were cut back, 2 bases at V and 6 bases at J, with 8 bases in the middle. Germline V gives CDR1 SGHNT, CDR2 YYREEE (reference sequence). CDR3 size: 12 residues. The CDR3 nucleotides are TGTGCCAGCAGCTTCGGCGTGGATGGCTACACCTTC. Translation gives CASSFGVDGYTF.

This chain links TRBV5-1 with TRBJ2-7, with 12 bases lining up with TRBD2. CDR3 length: 14 amino acids. Germline CDR1 SGHRS, CDR2 YFSETQ. J lost 4 bases, V lost 4 bases, and 3 bases had no gene match. This CDR3 reads CASSGGLAGYEQYF. The CDR3 bases are TGCGCCAGCAGCGGGGGACTAGCGGGTTACGAGCAGTACTTC.

Only a few counts were recorded for this clone. This chain joins TRBV2 and TRBJ2-5; TRBD1 aligns across 8 bases. V lost 1 base, J lost 3 bases, and 4 bases stayed unmatched. The CDR3 contains 15 residues. Germline-derived CDR1 and CDR2 are SNHLY and FYNNEI. For the CDR3, the DNA is TGTGCCAGCAGTGAAGGGACAGGGAGAGAAGAGACCCAGTACTTC. This translates into CASSEGTGREETQYF.

V is TRBV5-5 and J is TRBJ2-5, with 9 bases that match TRBD2. Looked up from germline, CDR1 is SGHKS and CDR2 is YYEKEE (reference sequence). With V trimmed by 1 base and J by 4 bases, 5 bases remained unmatched. The CDR3 contains 15 residues. CDR3 in amino acids: CASSLWLAGLETQYF. In DNA form, the CDR3 reads TGTGCCAGCAGCTTGTGGCTAGCGGGGTTAGAGACCCAGTACTTC.

This rearrangement joins TRBV9 to TRBJ2-2; D remains ambiguous. The CDR3 sequence is 14 residues long. Trimming removed 1 base at V and 6 bases at J, with 10 bases between. Per the germline V gene, CDR1 is SGDLS and CDR2 is YYNGEE. CDR3 region: CASSVLGFAGELFF. The CDR3 nucleotides are TGTGCCAGCAGCGTACTAGGGTTTGCCGGGGAGCTGTTTTTT.

A single count supports this clone. The gene calls are TRBV6-1 and TRBJ2-7; TRBD2 is a possible D gene (6 bases). V was clipped by 2 bases and J by 3 bases, with 11 bases between them. The CDR3 has 14 residues. In germline, CDR1 is MNHNS, CDR2 SASEGT. As DNA, the CDR3 is TGTGCCAGCAGTGAATCCCCGGGGGTCTACGAGCAGTACTTC. Protein sequence: CASSESPGVYEQYF.

The chain links TRBV28 to TRBJ1-6; D might be TRBD1 (6 bases). V was shortened by 6 bases and J by 8 bases, with 17 bases between the two germline ends. The CDR3 consists of 15 residues. From germline, CDR1 is MDHEN and CDR2 SYDVKM. For the CDR3, the DNA is TGTGCCAGCAGCGACCACAGGGATTTAGATTCACCCCTCCACTTT. It specifies CASSDHRDLDSPLHF.

V gene TRBV9 combines with J gene TRBJ2-7; D is unclear. The germline V gene has CDR1 SGDLS and CDR2 YYNGEE. V gave up 3 bases and J gave up 2 bases, with 15 bases separating them. The CDR3 consists of 15 residues. Here the CDR3 reads CASSAYDNGAYEQYF. The CDR3 region has the DNA TGTGCCAGCAGCGCCTACGATAATGGCGCCTACGAGCAGTACTTC.

The chain employs TRBV7-8 and TRBJ1-5; TRBD1 might be the D (5 bases). CDR1 is SGHVS, CDR2 FQNEAQ, per germline. This CDR3 region has 14 residues. V lost 7 bases to trimming and J lost 3 bases, with 13 bases between them. The CDR3, as DNA: TGTGCCAGCACCCGGTGGGGGGTCAATCAGCCCCAGCATTTT. It yields the protein CASTRWGVNQPQHF.

The V call is TRBV5-1, the J call TRBJ2-1, with a possible D match to TRBD2 (5 bases). With 0 bases removed from V and 1 base from J, the gap between germline ends came to 11 bases. Germline V gene data show CDR1 as SGHRS and CDR2 as YFSETQ. The CDR3 consists of 16 residues. The CDR3 spells CASSLAVGSSYNEQFF. DNA of the CDR3: TGCGCCAGCAGCTTGGCGGTAGGGAGTTCCTACAATGAGCAGTTCTTC.

This chain joins TRBV5-4 and TRBJ2-1, with TRBD2 as a possible D gene (6 bases). V was cut by 0 bases and J by 4 bases, with 17 bases left in between. This CDR3 comprises 17 residues. Germline CDR1 reads SGHNT; CDR2 reads YYREEE (reference sequence). CDR3 in DNA: TGTGCCAGCAGCTTGGGGCATGTCGGGAGAGGGTACAATGAGCAGTTCTTC. It is translated as CASSLGHVGRGYNEQFF.

This clone was picked up a small number of times. The chain uses TRBV28 and TRBJ1-1, with 9 nucleotides matching TRBD1. V gave up 5 bases and J gave up 7 bases; unmatched junction bases: 11. The CDR3 totals 15 residues. CDR1 MDHEN and CDR2 SYDVKM come from the germline V gene. CDR3 nucleotide sequence: TGTGCCAGCAGTGCCCAACAGGGGGCCACGGGTGAAGCTTTCTTT. It is translated as CASSAQQGATGEAFF.

This clone was counted a single time. V and J are TRBV27 and TRBJ1-1, with D perhaps matching TRBD1 (6 bases). This CDR3 contains 16 residues. V shed 6 bases and J shed 3 bases, with 20 bases lying between them. The germline V gene encodes CDR1 MNHEY and CDR2 SMNVEV (reference sequence). CDR3 loop: CASSFQGWGGHTEAFF. DNA of the CDR3: TGTGCCAGCAGCTTCCAGGGGTGGGGCGGCCACACTGAAGCTTTCTTT.

This clone was detected only once. This chain links TRBV2 with TRBJ2-3; TRBD2 agrees at 13 bases. V was clipped by 4 bases and J by 2 bases; unmatched bases: 3. The CDR3 has 16 residues. The V gene's germline CDR1 is SNHLY and CDR2 FYNNEI. This chain's CDR3 is CASSGLAGGYTDTQYF. The CDR3, as DNA: TGTGCCAGCAGTGGACTAGCGGGGGGTTACACAGATACGCAGTATTTT.

J is TRBJ2-1 and V is TRBV7-3, with D perhaps matching TRBD1 or TRBD2 (6 bases each). V gave up 5 bases and J gave up 10 bases, with 12 bases separating them. CDR3 length equals 12 residues. Germline V lookup: CDR1 SGHTA, CDR2 FQGTGA. The CDR3: CASSGGGREQFF. CDR3 coding DNA: TGTGCCAGCAGCGGAGGGGGGAGAGAGCAGTTCTTC.

The DNA for the CDR3 is TGTGCCAGCAGCGATCAGGGGCAAGGGGAGACCCAGTACTTC. Amino acid sequence: CASSDQGQGETQYF. V is TRBV9 and J is TRBJ2-5, with a possible D match to TRBD1 (6 bases). CDR3 length equals 14 residues. Germline V gives CDR1 SGDLS, CDR2 YYNGEE. Trimming removed 3 bases from V and 5 bases from J, with 14 bases in between.

The chain uses TRBV28 and TRBJ1-2, with D perhaps matching TRBD1 (6 bases). The germline CDR1 and CDR2 sequences are MDHEN and SYDVKM. Deletions cut 4 bases from V and 4 bases from J, with 19 bases between. The CDR3 spans 16 residues. CDR3 loop: CASSSAGSDRTYGYTF. The CDR3 DNA is TGTGCCAGCAGTTCTGCCGGCTCGGACAGAACCTATGGCTACACCTTC.

The chain links TRBV5-1 to TRBJ2-3; D perhaps matches TRBD2 (6 bases). Germline-derived CDR1 and CDR2 are SGHRS and YFSETQ. This CDR3 has 13 residues. V lost 4 bases and J lost 3, with 9 bases in between. CDR3 residues: CASSQGLTDTQYF. The CDR3 nucleotides are TGCGCCAGCAGCCAAGGACTAACAGATACGCAGTATTTT.

This sequence joins TRBV6-4 and TRBJ2-3; D is unclear. Germline V gene lookup returns CDR1 MRHNA and CDR2 SNTAGT. Trimming removed 6 bases from V and 2 bases from J, with 15 bases in between. The CDR3 contains 15 residues. For the CDR3, the DNA is TGTGCCAGCAGCGCGACCGGGCCCTCCACAGATACGCAGTATTTT. This encodes CASSATGPSTDTQYF.